The 24 T cell receptor beta chains below were found in one sample sequenced in a study of T cells after somatic rescue of genetic block (dated by TCRdb to 2019 to 2021). Library preparation used the immunoSEQ multiplex PCR assay. What TCRdb holds here is the immuneACCESS table cut down to in-frame rearrangements. Part of the clones is not present; checked against another copy, under half of the missing clones reflect an unresolved V gene, and the others are unexplained. The sample contains about 15,000 clones, less than 85% of them found a single time. Less than 35% of the sample is taken by the ten largest. The sample consisted of peripheral blood mononuclear cells (PBMCs). The source of these receptors is a man aged 18 to 35.

This clone was observed a handful of times. This sequence joins TRBV30 and TRBJ1-1; D unclear. V gave up 0 bases and J gave up 1 base, with 6 bases separating them. Looked up from germline, CDR1 is GTSNPN and CDR2 is SVGIG (reference sequence). This CDR3 is built from 13 residues. DNA for the CDR3: TGTGCCTGGAGTGTATTTCAGAACACTGAAGCTTTCTTT. Its translation is CAWSVFQNTEAFF.

The rearrangement joins TRBV28 to TRBJ1-6; 7 nucleotides match TRBD1. In germline, CDR1 is MDHEN, CDR2 SYDVKM. This CDR3 spans 12 amino acids. Trimming took 6 bases from V and 9 from J; bases not matched to a gene: 2. The CDR3: CASSDRVSPLHF. CDR3 coding DNA: TGTGCCAGCAGCGACAGGGTTTCACCCCTCCACTTT.

This chain uses TRBV12-5 with TRBJ2-1; 7 bases line up with TRBD1. CDR1 is LGHNT, CDR2 FRNRAP, per germline. This CDR3 has 16 amino acids. V trimming: 1 base; J trimming: 0 bases; junction bases outside the gene matches: 3. CDR3 bases: TGTGCTAGTGGTTTGGGGACAGGTAGCTCCTACAATGAGCAGTTCTTC. Its translation: CASGLGTGSSYNEQFF.

The chain employs TRBV27 and TRBJ2-6; 8 bases are a match to TRBD2. The CDR3 contains 20 residues. Per germline, CDR1 MNHEY and CDR2 SMNVEV (reference sequence). V dropped 4 bases and J dropped 2; count of bases not matched to a gene: 16. In nucleotides, the CDR3 is TGTGCCAGCAGTTCTCCTACAGGGATAGCGGGGAGAGCTGGGGCCAACGTCCTGACTTTC. Its protein product is CASSSPTGIAGRAGANVLTF.

The CDR3 DNA is TGTGCCATCAGTGAGTCGCCAAGGGACACAGATACGCAGTATTTT. Its protein product is CAISESPRDTDTQYF. The V call is TRBV10-3, the J call TRBJ2-3, with D unresolved. Germline values: CDR1 ENHRY, CDR2 SYGVKD. Trimming left V 0 bases short and J 2 bases short, with 9 bases between. The CDR3 is made up of 15 amino acids.

The chain uses TRBV21-1 and TRBJ2-6; the table assigns TRBD2, which was not confirmed against the DNA. TRBV21-1 represents a pseudogene. The length of the CDR3 is 14 residues. CDR3 sequence: CASGTRPGANVLTF. Here the CDR3 DNA reads TGTGCCAGCGGGACTAGACCAGGGGCCAACGTCCTGACTTTC.

The chain employs TRBV11-3 and TRBJ2-1; weak D call: TRBD2 (6 bases). Germline V gives CDR1 SGHNT, CDR2 YENEEA. CDR3 length equals 15 residues. V was pared by 1 base and J by 1 base, with 8 bases between. This chain's CDR3 is CASSLGGRSYNEQFF. In DNA, the CDR3 is TGTGCCAGCAGCTTAGGTGGGAGGTCCTACAATGAGCAGTTCTTC.

The V and J genes are TRBV10-3 and TRBJ2-7; D gene uncertain. Germline V gene sequence: CDR1 ENHRY, CDR2 SYGVKD. The V and J ends lost 0 bases and 4 bases respectively, with 4 bases between them. The CDR3 totals 12 residues. CDR3 nucleotide sequence: TGTGCCATCAGTGAGTCGCGGTACGAGCAGTACTTC. The encoded protein is CAISESRYEQYF.

This clone rates as medium-sized. The chain recombines TRBV6-4 with TRBJ2-7; 8 positions agree with TRBD2. The CDR3 spans 14 residues. V was clipped by 4 bases and J by 7 bases; unmatched bases: 9. Germline V gives CDR1 MRHNA, CDR2 SNTAGT. In nucleotides, the CDR3 is TGTGCCAGCAGTGTACGGGGGGGGGCCGGAGAGCAGTACTTC. Its protein is CASSVRGGAGEQYF.

The rearrangement uses TRBV6-6 and TRBJ2-2; a weak D match, TRBD1 (5 bases). V lost 7 bases and J 1 base, leaving 13 bases between the germline ends. The germline V gene has CDR1 MNHNY and CDR2 SVGAGI (reference sequence). The length of the CDR3 is 15 residues. Here the CDR3 reads CASKSVGENTGELFF. CDR3 nucleotides: TGTGCCAGCAAATCGGTAGGGGAGAACACCGGGGAGCTGTTTTTT.

In this sample, this clone turned up once. CDR3 amino acids: CASSPRFGQGVFKNIQYF. The CDR3 DNA reads as TGTGCCAGCAGCCCGCGTTTTGGACAGGGGGTCTTCAAAAACATTCAGTACTTC. The chain couples TRBV7-2 to TRBJ2-4, with 10 bases matching TRBD1. Germline V CDR1 and CDR2: SGHTA, FQGNSA. V was pared by 5 bases and J by 3 bases, with 13 bases of the junction left unmatched. The CDR3 totals 18 residues.

The rearrangement uses TRBV28 and TRBJ1-4, with 12 bases that match TRBD1. Germline CDR1 is MDHEN and CDR2 is SYDVKM. The CDR3 is 17 amino acids. The trim removed 3 bases at V and 5 bases at J, leaving 7 bases unmatched. The CDR3 region is CASSFKGQGAMNEKLFF. Written as DNA, the CDR3 is TGTGCCAGCAGTTTTAAGGGACAGGGGGCGATGAATGAAAAACTGTTTTTT.

The chain has TRBV6-6 and TRBJ2-3, with unresolved D. CDR3 size: 13 residues. Trimming removed 2 bases at V and 6 bases at J, with 9 bases between. Germline V gives CDR1 MNHNY, CDR2 SVGAGI (reference sequence). CDR3 nucleotide sequence: TGTGCCAGCAGTTACGACCCCTCGGATACGCAGTATTTT. Encoded protein: CASSYDPSDTQYF.

In this sample, this clone turned up once. V and J are TRBV7-6 and TRBJ1-4; D gene unclear. The V gene's germline CDR1 is SGHVS and CDR2 FNYEAQ. The CDR3 length is 14 residues. V lost 5 bases and J lost 6, with 13 bases in between. The CDR3: CASSPGLTHEKLFF. The CDR3 DNA reads as TGTGCCAGCAGCCCCGGACTTACCCATGAAAAACTGTTTTTT. The entire variable domain, with the rest obtained from reference TRBV7-6 and TRBJ1-4, is as follows: GAGVSQSPRYKVTKRGQDVALRCDPISGHVSLYWYRQALGQGPEFLTYFNYEAQQDKSGLPNDRFSAERPEGSISTLTIQRTEQRDSAMYRCASSPGLTHEKLFFGSGTQLSVL.

The chain combines TRBV30 with TRBJ1-6; 9 bases fit TRBD1. The germline gives CDR1 GTSNPN, CDR2 SVGIG (reference sequence). CDR3 length equals 16 residues. V was pared by 4 bases and J by 10 bases, with 14 bases of the junction left unmatched. CDR3 bases: TGTGCCTGGACCACGGGCCCCGGGACAGGGTGGTCACCCCTCCACTTT. Translating it yields CAWTTGPGTGWSPLHF.

The chain uses TRBV11-3 and TRBJ2-7; D not certain. V was cut by 3 bases and J by 7 bases, with 13 bases left in between. Germline V CDR1 and CDR2: SGHNT, YENEEA. This CDR3 has 13 residues. CDR3 DNA: TGTGCCAGCAGCTTTGCCCCGTTCTTGGAGCAGTACTTC. It yields the protein CASSFAPFLEQYF.

This clone was recorded once. The J gene is TRBJ2-4, the V gene TRBV5-4, with 12 bases aligning to TRBD2. The germline V gene has CDR1 SGHNT and CDR2 YYREEE (reference sequence). V was pared by 3 bases and J by 0 bases, with 7 bases of the junction left unmatched. The CDR3 is made up of 18 amino acids. The CDR3 loop reads CASSSLVLAGGAKNIQYF. For the CDR3, the DNA is TGTGCCAGCAGCTCCCTAGTACTAGCGGGGGGAGCCAAAAACATTCAGTACTTC.

This clone ranks as medium-sized. The chain's CDR3 is CASSLLGQVPPLAKNIQYF. The CDR3 region has the DNA TGTGCCAGCAGCTTACTCGGGCAGGTTCCTCCTCTAGCCAAAAACATTCAGTACTTC. The genes are TRBV7-2 and TRBJ2-4; the D is unclear. CDR1 and CDR2 from the germline V gene are SGHTA and FQGNSA. V gave up 2 bases and J gave up 0 bases, with 20 bases separating them. This CDR3 comprises 19 residues.

This sequence joins TRBV5-1 and TRBJ2-5, with D possibly matching TRBD1 (5 bases). Germline V lookup: CDR1 SGHRS, CDR2 YFSETQ. Trimming took 0 bases from V and 5 from J, leaving 8 bases between them. The CDR3 runs 13 residues. The CDR3 nucleotides are TGCGCCAGCAGCTTGGATTCAGGGGAGACCCAGTACTTC. It encodes CASSLDSGETQYF.

The V gene is TRBV9, the J gene TRBJ2-1, with 10 bases identical to TRBD2. From germline, CDR1 is SGDLS and CDR2 YYNGEE. The CDR3 consists of 19 residues. The J segment lost 7 bases and the V segment lost 6 bases, leaving 22 bases of the junction unmatched. This chain's CDR3 is CASNTQGATSGAPGNEQFF. The DNA of the CDR3 is TGTGCCAGCAACACTCAGGGGGCTACTAGCGGGGCCCCGGGGAATGAGCAGTTCTTC.

This sequence joins TRBV9 and TRBJ1-4, with D maybe TRBD1 (5 bases). CDR3 length: 20 amino acids. CDR1 and CDR2 (germline): SGDLS, YYNGEE. V dropped 0 bases and J dropped 0 bases, with 21 bases sitting between them. CDR3 residues: CASSVEPRPGPGATNEKLFF. DNA of the CDR3: TGTGCCAGCAGCGTAGAGCCCCGTCCAGGGCCTGGGGCAACTAATGAAAAACTGTTTTTT.

The chain carries TRBV30 and TRBJ2-5, with a possible D match to TRBD2 (5 bases). Germline CDR1 reads GTSNPN; CDR2 reads SVGIG (reference sequence). Trimming took 3 bases from V and 3 from J, leaving 14 bases between them. The CDR3 length is 14 residues. CDR3 in DNA: TGTGCCTGGAGAGCGGCTGGGGTGGAAGAGACCCAGTACTTC. Translation gives CAWRAAGVEETQYF. The full variable domain, rest sourced from reference TRBV30 and TRBJ2-5, is SQTIHQWPATLVQPVGSPLSLECTVEGTSNPNLYWYRQAAGRGLQLLFYSVGIGQISSEVPQNLSASRPQDRQFILSSKKLLLSDSGFYLCAWRAAGVEETQYFGPGTRLLVL.

The V call is TRBV7-9, the J call TRBJ2-1, with no clear D. The CDR3 spans 12 residues. Between the trimmed V and J ends, which lost 5 bases and 0 bases, there was a span of 2 bases. CDR1 SEHNR and CDR2 FQNEAQ come from the germline V gene (reference sequence). DNA of the CDR3: TGTGCCAGCAGCCGCTCCTACAATGAGCAGTTCTTC. Its translation: CASSRSYNEQFF.

The chain is built from TRBV15 and TRBJ2-7, with TRBD1 matching over 8 bases. V gave up 4 bases and J gave up 2 bases; unmatched junction bases: 4. This CDR3 is 14 amino acids long. Per germline, CDR1 LNHNV and CDR2 YYDKDF (reference sequence). CDR3 sequence (DNA): TGTGCCACCAGCATAAACAGGGGGGCCTACGAGCAGTACTTC. Its translation is CATSINRGAYEQYF.